What follows are 2 T cell receptor beta chains derived from one specimen sequenced in a study of T cell repertoires in cytomegalovirus infection. MiXCR was run by TCRdb on the reads, yielding one entry per CDR3 protein. The sample records a few hundred thousand distinct CDR3 sequences, around 18% being singletons. Material for sequencing was PBMCs. These receptors originate from a human donor in good health (CMV status not recorded). Some clones in this sample may be carry-over from other donors' samples.

CDR3 protein: CASSVDNPSVYGYTF. Here the CDR3 DNA reads TGTGCCAGCAGCGTAGATAACCCGTCAGTCTATGGCTACACCTTC. The rearrangement links TRBV9 to TRBJ1-2; D gene uncertain. The CDR3 contains 15 residues. V was trimmed by 0 bases and J by 4 bases, leaving 13 bases between them. Looked up from germline, CDR1 is SGDLS and CDR2 is YYNGEE. Drawing the rest from reference TRBV9 and TRBJ1-2, the complete variable domain is DSGVTQTPKHLITATGQRVTLRCSPRSGDLSVYWYQQSLDQGLQFLIQYYNGEERAKGNILERFSAQQFPDLHSELNLSSLELGDSALYFCASSVDNPSVYGYTFGSGTRLTVV.

This chain joins TRBV19 and TRBJ2-7; 9 bases line up with TRBD2. Trimming took 7 bases from V and 1 from J; bases not matched to a gene: 8. Germline V gene data show CDR1 as LNHDA and CDR2 as SQIVND (reference sequence). The CDR3 sequence is 15 residues long. DNA for the CDR3: TGTGCCAGTACCCGCGTGGCGGGAGGGTCCTACGAGCAGTACTTC. It is translated as CASTRVAGGSYEQYF. Full variable domain (remainder filled in from reference TRBV19 and TRBJ2-7): DGGITQSPKYLFRKEGQNVTLSCEQNLNHDAMYWYRQDPGQGLRLIYYSQIVNDFQKGDIAEGYSVSREKKESFPLTVTSAQKNPTAFYLCASTRVAGGSYEQYFGPGTRLTVT.